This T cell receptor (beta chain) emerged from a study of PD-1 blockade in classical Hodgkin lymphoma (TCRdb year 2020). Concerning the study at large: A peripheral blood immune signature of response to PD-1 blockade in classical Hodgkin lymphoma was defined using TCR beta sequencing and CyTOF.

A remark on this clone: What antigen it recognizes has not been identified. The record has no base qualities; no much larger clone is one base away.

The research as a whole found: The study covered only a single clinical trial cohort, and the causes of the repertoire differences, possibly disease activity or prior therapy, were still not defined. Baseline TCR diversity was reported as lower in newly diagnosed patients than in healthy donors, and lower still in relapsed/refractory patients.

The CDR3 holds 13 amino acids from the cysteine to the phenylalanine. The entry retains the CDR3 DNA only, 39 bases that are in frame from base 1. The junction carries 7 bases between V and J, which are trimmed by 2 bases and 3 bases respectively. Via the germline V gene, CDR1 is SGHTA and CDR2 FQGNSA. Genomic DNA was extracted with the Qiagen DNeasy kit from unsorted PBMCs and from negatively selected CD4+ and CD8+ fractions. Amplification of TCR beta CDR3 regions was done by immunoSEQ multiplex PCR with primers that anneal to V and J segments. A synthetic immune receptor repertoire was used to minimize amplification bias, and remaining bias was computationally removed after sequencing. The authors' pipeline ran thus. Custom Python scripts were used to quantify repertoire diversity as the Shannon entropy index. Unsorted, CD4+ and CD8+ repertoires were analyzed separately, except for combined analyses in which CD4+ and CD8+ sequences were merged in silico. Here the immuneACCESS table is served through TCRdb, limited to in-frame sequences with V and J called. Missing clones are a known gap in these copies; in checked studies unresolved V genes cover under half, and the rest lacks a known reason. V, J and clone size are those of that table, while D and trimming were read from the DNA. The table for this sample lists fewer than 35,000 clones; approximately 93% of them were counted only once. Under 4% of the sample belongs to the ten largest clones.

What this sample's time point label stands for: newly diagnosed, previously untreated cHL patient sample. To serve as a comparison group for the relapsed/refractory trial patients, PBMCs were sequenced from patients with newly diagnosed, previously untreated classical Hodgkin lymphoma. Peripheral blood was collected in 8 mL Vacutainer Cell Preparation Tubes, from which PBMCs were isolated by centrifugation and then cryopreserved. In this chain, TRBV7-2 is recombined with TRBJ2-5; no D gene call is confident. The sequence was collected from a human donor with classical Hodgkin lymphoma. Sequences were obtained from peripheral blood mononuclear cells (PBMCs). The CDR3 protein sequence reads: CASSLRVKETQYF. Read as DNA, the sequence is TGTGCCAGCAGCTTACGGGTGAAAGAGACCCAGTACTTC.